This T cell receptor beta chain was documented in a study of vaccination and CD4 T cells after COVID-19. Study in general: Two of the convalescents were Hispanic, and the group consisted of six males and four females.

Treatment meaning: roughly 10-day PBMC culture with coronavirus spike peptide pools or control peptides (ViraFEST assay). CDR1 and CDR2 from the germline V gene are DFQATT and SNEGSKA (reference sequence). Deletions cut 6 bases from V and 3 bases from J, with 14 bases between. The CDR3 covers 13 residues. There are a few counts of this clonotype. Its specificity is unknown. Study observations and caveats: Researchers report that 304 of 307 vaccine-specific clones in convalescent patients proved spike mono-reactive.

Researchers used the Oncomine TCR Beta short-read assay to sequence DNA from cultured CD4+ T cells. TCRdb redid the calling of the PCR reads with MiXCR, one entry per CDR3 protein. The sample has 9,500 to 15,000 distinct CDR3 sequences, 50% seen once. The sample taken for sequencing was CD4+ T cells from blood, cultured in vitro. This sequence joins TRBV20-1 and TRBJ1-1, with D possibly TRBD1 on 5 matching bases. The TCR comes from a human donor who had recovered from COVID-19. The CDR3: CSATRGADTEAFF. Here the CDR3 DNA reads TGCAGTGCCACCCGAGGGGCCGACACTGAAGCTTTCTTT.